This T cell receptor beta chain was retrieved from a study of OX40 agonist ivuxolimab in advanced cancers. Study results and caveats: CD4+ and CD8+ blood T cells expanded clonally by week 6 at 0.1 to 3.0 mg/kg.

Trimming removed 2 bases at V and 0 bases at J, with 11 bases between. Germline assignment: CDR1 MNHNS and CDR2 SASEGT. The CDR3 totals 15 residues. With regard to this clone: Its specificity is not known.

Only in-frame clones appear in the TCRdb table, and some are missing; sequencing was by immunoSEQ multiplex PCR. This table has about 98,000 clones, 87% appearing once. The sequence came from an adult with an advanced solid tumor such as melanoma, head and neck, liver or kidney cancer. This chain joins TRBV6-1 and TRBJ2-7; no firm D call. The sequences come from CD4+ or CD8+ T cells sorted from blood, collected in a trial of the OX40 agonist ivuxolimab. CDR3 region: CASSEIGTISYEQYF. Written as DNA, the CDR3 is TGTGCCAGCAGTGAAATTGGCACTATCTCCTACGAGCAGTACTTC.